The T cell receptor (beta chain) under discussion was sequenced for a study of radiation and T cells in renal cell carcinoma. The time point: blood 4 weeks post-SBRT, at nephrectomy. The treatment was: 15 Gy SBRT to primary tumor, nephrectomy 4 weeks later. Nephrectomy followed 15 Gy stereotactic body radiation by 4 weeks. Radiation-treated patients gave blood at baseline, week 2 and week 4. The germline V gene has CDR1 MNHEY and CDR2 SVGAGI. The CDR3 is 13 amino acids. V lost 0 bases and J lost 10; bases outside the gene matches: 5. Using immunoSEQ multiplex PCR, the repertoire was profiled, and TCRdb retains in-frame clones only, with some absent. The sample has 140,000 to 150,000 clones; around nine tenths are singletons.

This chain connects TRBV6-5 to TRBJ2-7; TRBD1 agrees at 8 bases. Material: blood, obtained from a patient whose treatment included radiotherapy and nephrectomy. The TCR sequence derives from a woman between 45 and 65 years old with renal cell carcinoma. CDR3 DNA: TGTGCCAGCAGTTACTCAGGACAGGGCCGCCAGTACTTC. Protein product: CASSYSGQGRQYF.